The 10 T cell receptor beta chains given below trace back to one sample, sequenced in a study of blood T cell repertoires in COVID-19. Sequencing was performed with immunoSEQ multiplex PCR; in TCRdb, only in-frame clones are kept and a portion is missing. The data hold about 110,000 clones, with about nine tenths observed a single time. The sequencing sample was made of peripheral blood. These receptors all stem from a human donor in a cohort sampled during active COVID-19.

This clone was seen once. The chain uses TRBV13 and TRBJ1-2; D is unresolved. Deletions cut 5 bases from V and 2 bases from J, with 9 bases between. The CDR3 consists of 13 residues. Per the germline V gene, CDR1 is PRHDT and CDR2 is FYEKMQ (reference sequence). The CDR3 region is CASSPGLNYGYTF. In nucleotides, the CDR3 is TGTGCCAGCAGCCCGGGGTTAAACTATGGCTACACCTTC.

The chain combines TRBV6-4 with TRBJ1-2, with 9 bases matching TRBD1. Germline V gene data show CDR1 as MRHNA and CDR2 as SNTAGT. CDR3 length equals 13 residues. The ends lost 6 bases at V and 6 bases at J; junction bases unmatched: 5. This chain's CDR3 is CASRATGGNGYTF. The CDR3 DNA reads as TGTGCCAGCAGGGCAACAGGGGGCAATGGCTACACCTTC.

The rearrangement uses TRBV19 and TRBJ1-2; maybe TRBD1 (6 bases). The V and J ends lost 5 bases and 8 bases respectively, with 9 bases between them. The CDR3 totals 11 residues. Per the germline V gene, CDR1 is LNHDA and CDR2 is SQIVND (reference sequence). As DNA, the CDR3 is TGTGCCAGTAGTGTCGGACAGGGCTACACCTTC. Encoded protein: CASSVGQGYTF.

The V and J genes are TRBV9 and TRBJ2-1, with 7 positions matching TRBD2. V shed 1 base and J 4 bases; nucleotides not matched to a gene: 8. Germline assignment: CDR1 SGDLS and CDR2 YYNGEE. This CDR3 is 16 amino acids long. CDR3 nucleotides: TGTGCCAGCAGCGTACTGGCGGGAGACTGGTACAATGAGCAGTTCTTC. This encodes CASSVLAGDWYNEQFF.

In regard to this clone: This specimen includes other DNA sequences encoding the same CDR3. The rearrangement joins TRBV5-1 to TRBJ2-5; no clear D. V was cut by 4 bases and J by 2 bases, with 3 bases left in between. This CDR3 comprises 11 residues. CDR1 and CDR2 (germline): SGHRS, YFSETQ. Written as DNA, the CDR3 is TGCGCCAGCAGCCAGCAAGAGACCCAGTACTTC. Its protein product is CASSQQETQYF. The full variable domain, its missing parts supplied by reference TRBV5-1 and TRBJ2-5, is KAGVTQTPRYLIKTRGQQVTLSCSPISGHRSVSWYQQTPGQGLQFLFEYFSETQRNKGNFPGRFSGRQFSNSRSEMNVSTLELGDSALYLCASSQQETQYFGPGTRLLVL.

V gene TRBV10-3 combines with J gene TRBJ2-1, with a possible D match to TRBD2 (5 bases). CDR3 length: 15 amino acids. Looked up from germline, CDR1 is ENHRY and CDR2 is SYGVKD. V was shortened by 4 bases and J by 3 bases, with 13 bases between the two germline ends. CDR3 in DNA: TGTGCCATCAGTGGCATGACGGGATACTACAATGAGCAGTTCTTC. This codes for CAISGMTGYYNEQFF.

The rearrangement uses TRBV6-5 and TRBJ1-5; 8 bases agree with TRBD1. The CDR3 spans 16 residues. The germline CDR1 and CDR2 sequences are MNHEY and SVGAGI. With V trimmed by 0 bases and J by 11 bases, 12 bases remained unmatched. CDR3 protein: CASSYSQSTGDEAQHF. As DNA, the CDR3 is TGTGCCAGCAGTTACTCGCAGTCGACAGGGGATGAGGCCCAGCATTTT.

The chain combines TRBV6-6 with TRBJ1-5; D gene uncertain. Trimming removed 6 bases at V and 4 bases at J, with 10 bases between. Germline-derived CDR1 and CDR2 are MNHNY and SVGAGI (reference sequence). The CDR3 is 13 amino acids. CDR3 region: CASSPSRNQPQHF. The CDR3 nucleotides are TGTGCCAGCAGCCCGAGTCGAAATCAGCCCCAGCATTTT.

The J gene is TRBJ2-3, the V gene TRBV7-3, with 7 positions matching TRBD1. V was clipped by 4 bases and J by 4 bases; unmatched bases: 5. Germline V CDR1 and CDR2: SGHTA, FQGTGA. The CDR3 is made up of 14 amino acids. The CDR3 nucleotides are TGTGCCAGCAGCTCCCAGACAGGGCCAGATACGCAGTATTTT. Its protein is CASSSQTGPDTQYF.

The chain recombines TRBV29-1 with TRBJ2-7; maybe TRBD1 (6 bases). This CDR3 contains 14 residues. Deletions cut 6 bases from V and 0 bases from J, with 15 bases between. Germline CDR1 SQVTM, CDR2 ANQGSEA. CDR3 protein: CSVRRTELSYEQYF. CDR3 nucleotide sequence: TGCAGCGTCCGTAGGACAGAACTCTCCTACGAGCAGTACTTC.